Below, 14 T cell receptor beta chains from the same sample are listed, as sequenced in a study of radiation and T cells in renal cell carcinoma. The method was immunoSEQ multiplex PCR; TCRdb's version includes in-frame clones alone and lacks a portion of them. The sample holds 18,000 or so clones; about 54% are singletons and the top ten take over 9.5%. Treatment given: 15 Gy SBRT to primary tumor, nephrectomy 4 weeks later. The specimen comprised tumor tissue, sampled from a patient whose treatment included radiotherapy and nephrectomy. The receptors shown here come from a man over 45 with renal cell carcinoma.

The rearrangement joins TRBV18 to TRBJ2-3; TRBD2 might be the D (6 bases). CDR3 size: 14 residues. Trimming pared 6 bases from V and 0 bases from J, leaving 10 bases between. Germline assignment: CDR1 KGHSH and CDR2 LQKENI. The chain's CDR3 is CASSPTRSTDTQYF. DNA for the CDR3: TGTGCCAGCTCCCCGACTAGGAGCACAGATACGCAGTATTTT.

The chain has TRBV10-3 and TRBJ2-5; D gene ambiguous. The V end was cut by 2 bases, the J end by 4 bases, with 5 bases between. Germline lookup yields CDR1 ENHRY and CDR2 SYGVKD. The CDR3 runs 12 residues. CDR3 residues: CAISEERETQYF. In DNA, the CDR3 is TGTGCCATCAGTGAGGAGCGAGAGACCCAGTACTTC.

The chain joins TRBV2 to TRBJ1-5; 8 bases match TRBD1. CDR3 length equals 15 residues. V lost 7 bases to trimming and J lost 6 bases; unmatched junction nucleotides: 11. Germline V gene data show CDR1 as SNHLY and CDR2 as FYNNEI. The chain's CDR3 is CASTLDQGASQPQHF. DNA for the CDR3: TGTGCCAGCACCTTAGACCAGGGGGCTAGTCAGCCCCAGCATTTT.

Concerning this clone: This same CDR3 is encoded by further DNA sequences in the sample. CDR3 DNA sequence: TGTGCCAGCAGCGTAGAACTAGCGGGGGGTAGGGAGACCCAGTACTTC. Protein product: CASSVELAGGRETQYF. This chain connects TRBV9 to TRBJ2-5, with 12 bases fitting TRBD2. CDR1 and CDR2 (germline): SGDLS, YYNGEE. The ends lost 0 bases at V and 5 bases at J; junction bases unmatched: 5. The CDR3 spans 16 residues.

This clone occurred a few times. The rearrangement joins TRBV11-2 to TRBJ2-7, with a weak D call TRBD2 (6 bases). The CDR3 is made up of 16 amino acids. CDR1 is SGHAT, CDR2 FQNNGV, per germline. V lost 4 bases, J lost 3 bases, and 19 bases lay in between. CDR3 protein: CASSSAGGGRNYEQYF. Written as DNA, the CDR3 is TGTGCCAGCAGCTCCGCCGGCGGAGGGAGGAACTACGAGCAGTACTTC. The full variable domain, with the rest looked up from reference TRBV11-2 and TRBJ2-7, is EAGVAQSPRYKIIEKRQSVAFWCNPISGHATLYWYQQILGQGPKLLIQFQNNGVVDDSQLPKDRFSAERLKGVDSTLKIQPAKLEDSAVYLCASSSAGGGRNYEQYFGPGTRLTVT.

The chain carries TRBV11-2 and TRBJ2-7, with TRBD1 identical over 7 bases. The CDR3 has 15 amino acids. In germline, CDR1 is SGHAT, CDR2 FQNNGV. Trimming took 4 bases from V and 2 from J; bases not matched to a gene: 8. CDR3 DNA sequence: TGTGCCAGCAGCTCCTACAGGGGCTTAGCCTACGAGCAGTACTTC. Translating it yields CASSSYRGLAYEQYF.

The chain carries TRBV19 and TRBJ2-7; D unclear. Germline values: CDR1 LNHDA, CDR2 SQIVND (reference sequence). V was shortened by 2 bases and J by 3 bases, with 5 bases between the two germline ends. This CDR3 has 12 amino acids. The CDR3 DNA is TGTGCCAGTAGTATAAATAACTACGAGCAGTACTTC. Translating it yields CASSINNYEQYF.

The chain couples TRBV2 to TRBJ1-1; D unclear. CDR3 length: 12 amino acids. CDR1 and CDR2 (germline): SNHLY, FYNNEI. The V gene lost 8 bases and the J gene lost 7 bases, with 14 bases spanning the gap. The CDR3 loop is CASRPESREAFF. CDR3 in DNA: TGTGCCAGCCGCCCGGAGTCCCGTGAAGCTTTCTTT.

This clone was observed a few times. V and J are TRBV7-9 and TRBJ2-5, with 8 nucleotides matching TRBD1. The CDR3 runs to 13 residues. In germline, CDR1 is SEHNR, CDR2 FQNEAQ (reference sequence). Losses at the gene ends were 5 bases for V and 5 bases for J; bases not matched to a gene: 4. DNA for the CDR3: TGTGCCAGCAGCCACAGGGGGGTGGAGACCCAGTACTTC. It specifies CASSHRGVETQYF.

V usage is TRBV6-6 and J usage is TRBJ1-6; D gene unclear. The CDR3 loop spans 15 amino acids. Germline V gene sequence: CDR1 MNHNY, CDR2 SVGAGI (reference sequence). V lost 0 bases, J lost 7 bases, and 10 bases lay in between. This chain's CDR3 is CASSYSGSENSPLHF. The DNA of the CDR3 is TGTGCCAGCAGTTACTCGGGCAGTGAAAATTCACCCCTCCACTTT.

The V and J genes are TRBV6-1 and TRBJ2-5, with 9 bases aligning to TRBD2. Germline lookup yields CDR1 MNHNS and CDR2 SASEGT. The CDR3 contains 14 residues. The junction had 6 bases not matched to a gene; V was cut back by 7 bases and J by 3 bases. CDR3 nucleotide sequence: TGTGCCAGCAAGCCAGCGGGAGGAGAAGAGACCCAGTACTTC. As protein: CASKPAGGEETQYF.

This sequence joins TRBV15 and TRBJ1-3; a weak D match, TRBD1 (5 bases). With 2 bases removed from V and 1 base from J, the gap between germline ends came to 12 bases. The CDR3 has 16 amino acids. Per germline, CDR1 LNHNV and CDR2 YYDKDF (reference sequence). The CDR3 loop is CATSRSWAGSGNTIYF. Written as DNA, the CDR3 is TGTGCCACCAGCAGATCTTGGGCAGGGTCTGGAAACACCATATATTTT. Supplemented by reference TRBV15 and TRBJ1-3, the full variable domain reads DAMVIQNPRYQVTQFGKPVTLSCSQTLNHNVMYWYQQKSSQAPKLLFHYYDKDFNNEADTPDNFQSRRPNTSFCFLDIRSPGLGDTAMYLCATSRSWAGSGNTIYFGEGSWLTVV.

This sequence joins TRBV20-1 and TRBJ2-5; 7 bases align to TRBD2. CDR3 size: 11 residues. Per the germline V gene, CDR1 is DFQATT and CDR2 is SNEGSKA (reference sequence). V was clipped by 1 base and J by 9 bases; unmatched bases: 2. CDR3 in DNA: TGCAGTGCTAGAGCGGGGAGGGCCCAGTACTTC. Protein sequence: CSARAGRAQYF.

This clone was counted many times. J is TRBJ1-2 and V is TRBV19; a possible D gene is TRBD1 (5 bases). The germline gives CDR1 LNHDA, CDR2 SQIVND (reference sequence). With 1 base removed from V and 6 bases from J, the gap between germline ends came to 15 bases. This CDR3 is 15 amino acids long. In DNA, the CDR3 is TGTGCCAGTAGTATAGGTGCTAACCCGGGGGATGGCTACACCTTC. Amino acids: CASSIGANPGDGYTF.